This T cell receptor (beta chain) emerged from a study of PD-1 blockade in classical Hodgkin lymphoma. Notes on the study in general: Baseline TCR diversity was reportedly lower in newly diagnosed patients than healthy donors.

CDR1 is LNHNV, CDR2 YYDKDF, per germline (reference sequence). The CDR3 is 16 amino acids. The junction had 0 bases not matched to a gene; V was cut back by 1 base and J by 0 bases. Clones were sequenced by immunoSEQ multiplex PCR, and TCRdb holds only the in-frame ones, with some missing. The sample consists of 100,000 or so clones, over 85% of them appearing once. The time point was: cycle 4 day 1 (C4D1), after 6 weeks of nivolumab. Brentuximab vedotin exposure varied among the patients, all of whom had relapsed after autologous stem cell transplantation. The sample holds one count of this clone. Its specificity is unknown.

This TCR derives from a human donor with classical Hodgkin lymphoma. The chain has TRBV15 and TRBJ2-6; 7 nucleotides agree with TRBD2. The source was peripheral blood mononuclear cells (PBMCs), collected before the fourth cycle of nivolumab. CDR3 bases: TGTGCCACCAGCAGAGGGGGGGGCTCTGGGGCCAACGTCCTGACTTTC. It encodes CATSRGGGSGANVLTF. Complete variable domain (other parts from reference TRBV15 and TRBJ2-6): DAMVIQNPRYQVTQFGKPVTLSCSQTLNHNVMYWYQQKSSQAPKLLFHYYDKDFNNEADTPDNFQSRRPNTSFCFLDIRSPGLGDTAMYLCATSRGGGSGANVLTFGAGSRLTVL.